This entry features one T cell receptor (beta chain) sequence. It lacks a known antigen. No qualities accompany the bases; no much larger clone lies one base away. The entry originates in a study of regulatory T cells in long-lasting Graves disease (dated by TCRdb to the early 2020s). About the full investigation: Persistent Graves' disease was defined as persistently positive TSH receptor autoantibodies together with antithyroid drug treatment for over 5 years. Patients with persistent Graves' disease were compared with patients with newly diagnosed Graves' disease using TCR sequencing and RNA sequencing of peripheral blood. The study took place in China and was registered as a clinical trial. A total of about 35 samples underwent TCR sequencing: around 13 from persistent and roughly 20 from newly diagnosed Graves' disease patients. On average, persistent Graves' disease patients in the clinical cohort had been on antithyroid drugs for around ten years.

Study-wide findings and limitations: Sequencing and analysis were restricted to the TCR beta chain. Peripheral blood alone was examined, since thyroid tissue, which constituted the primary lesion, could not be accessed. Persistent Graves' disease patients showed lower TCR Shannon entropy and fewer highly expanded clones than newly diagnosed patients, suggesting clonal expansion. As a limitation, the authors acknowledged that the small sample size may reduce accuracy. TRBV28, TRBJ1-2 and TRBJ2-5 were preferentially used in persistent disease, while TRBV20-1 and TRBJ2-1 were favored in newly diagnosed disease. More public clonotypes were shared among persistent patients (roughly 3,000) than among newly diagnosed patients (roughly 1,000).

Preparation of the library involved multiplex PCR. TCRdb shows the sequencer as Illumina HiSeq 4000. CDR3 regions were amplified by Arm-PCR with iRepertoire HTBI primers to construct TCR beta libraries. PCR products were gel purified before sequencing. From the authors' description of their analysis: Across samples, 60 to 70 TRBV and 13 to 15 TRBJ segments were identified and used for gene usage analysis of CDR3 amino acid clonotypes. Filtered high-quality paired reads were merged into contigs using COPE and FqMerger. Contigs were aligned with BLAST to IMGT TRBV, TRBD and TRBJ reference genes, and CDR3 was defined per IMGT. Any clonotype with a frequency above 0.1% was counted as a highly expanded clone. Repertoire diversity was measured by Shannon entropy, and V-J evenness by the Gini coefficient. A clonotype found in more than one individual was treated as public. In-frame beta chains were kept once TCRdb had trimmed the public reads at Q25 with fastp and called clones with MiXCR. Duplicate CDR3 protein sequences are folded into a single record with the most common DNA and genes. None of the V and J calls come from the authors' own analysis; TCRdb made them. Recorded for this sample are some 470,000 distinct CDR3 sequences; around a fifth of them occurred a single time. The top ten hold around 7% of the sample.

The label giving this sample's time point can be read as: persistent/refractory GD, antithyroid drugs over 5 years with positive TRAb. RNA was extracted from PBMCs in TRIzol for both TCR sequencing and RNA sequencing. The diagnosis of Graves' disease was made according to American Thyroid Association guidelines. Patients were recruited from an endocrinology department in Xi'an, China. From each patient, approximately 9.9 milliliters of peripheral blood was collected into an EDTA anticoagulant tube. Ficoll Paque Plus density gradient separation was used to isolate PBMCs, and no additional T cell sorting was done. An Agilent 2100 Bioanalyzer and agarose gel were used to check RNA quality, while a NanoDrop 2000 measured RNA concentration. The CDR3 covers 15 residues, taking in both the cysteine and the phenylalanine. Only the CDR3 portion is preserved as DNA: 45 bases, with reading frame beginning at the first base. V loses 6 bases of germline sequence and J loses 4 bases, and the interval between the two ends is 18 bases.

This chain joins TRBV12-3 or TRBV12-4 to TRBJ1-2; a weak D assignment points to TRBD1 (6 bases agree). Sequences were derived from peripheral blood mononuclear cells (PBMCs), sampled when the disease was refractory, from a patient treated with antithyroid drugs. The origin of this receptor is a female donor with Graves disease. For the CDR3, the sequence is CASSLFRGSPYGYTF. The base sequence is TGTGCCAGCAGCCTCTTCAGGGGAAGTCCCTATGGCTACACCTTC.